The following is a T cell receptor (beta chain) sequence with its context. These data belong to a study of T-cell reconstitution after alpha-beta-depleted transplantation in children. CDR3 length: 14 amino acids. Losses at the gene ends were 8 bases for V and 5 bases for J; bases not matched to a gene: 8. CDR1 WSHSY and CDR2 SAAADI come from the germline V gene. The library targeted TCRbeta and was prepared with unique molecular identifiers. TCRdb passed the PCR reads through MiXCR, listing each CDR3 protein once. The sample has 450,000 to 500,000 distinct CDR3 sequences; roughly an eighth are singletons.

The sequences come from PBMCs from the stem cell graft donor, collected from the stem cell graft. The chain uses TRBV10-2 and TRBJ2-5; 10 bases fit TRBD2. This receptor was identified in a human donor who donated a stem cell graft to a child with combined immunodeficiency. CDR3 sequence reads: CASGLAGVEETQYF. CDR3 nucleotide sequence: TGCGCCAGCGGTCTAGCGGGAGTGGAGGAGACCCAGTACTTC.